Listed below are T cell receptor beta chains from one sample, sequenced in a study of shared clonotypes between healthy human individuals. Sequenced by immunoSEQ multiplex PCR; TCRdb stores in-frame clones only, minus some. The sample comprises approximately 2,000,000 clones, over 85% of which are singletons, and over 1.5% rests with the top ten. Material: naive CD8+ T cells from PBMCs. All receptors derive from a man aged 18-30 years in good health. Some clones in this sample may be carry-over from other donors' samples. Each CDR3 is given with its conserved first and last residue. The D gene is left open where the match is weak. Size is stated for part of the rows, as once, few or many counts, or as a class when the clone is expanded.

j_gene	abundance	v_gene	d_gene	CDR3nt	CDR3aa
TRBJ2-2	.	TRBV7-9	.	TGTGCCAGCAGCTCAAACAGGGAAACGAACACCGGGGAGCTGTTTTTT	CASSSNRETNTGELFF
TRBJ1-1	few	TRBV5-6	.	TGTGCCAGCAGCTTGGCAAACACTGAAGCTTTCTTT	CASSLANTEAFF
TRBJ1-1	.	TRBV13	.	TGTGCCAGCAGCCCACGGGGGACTGAAGCTTTCTTT	CASSPRGTEAFF
TRBJ1-1	.	TRBV19	.	TGTGCCAGTATGGTCTCAGTGACTGAAGCTTTCTTT	CASMVSVTEAFF
TRBJ2-7	.	TRBV5-1	.	TGCGCCAGCAGTGATTGGGGGGCGAGGGAGCAGTACTTC	CASSDWGAREQYF
TRBJ2-3	once	TRBV4-1	.	TGCGCCAGCAGCCCCCTCCCAGGTGGGGGACTTAGTAGCACAGATACGCAGTATTTT	CASSPLPGGGLSSTDTQYF
TRBJ2-7	.	TRBV4-3	TRBD1	TGCGCCAGCAGCCATTCTGACAGGGGCGAGCAGTACTTC	CASSHSDRGEQYF
TRBJ2-7	.	TRBV5-6	.	TGTGCCAGCAGCTTGGGTCTAGCCGAATACTCCTACGAGCAGTACTTC	CASSLGLAEYSYEQYF
TRBJ2-1	.	TRBV4-1	.	TGCGCCAGCAGCCAGGGAGGGGGAAATGAGCAGTTCTTC	CASSQGGGNEQFF
TRBJ2-4	.	TRBV7-9	.	TGTGCCAGCAGCTTTAGCCAAAACATTCAGTACTTC	CASSFSQNIQYF
TRBJ1-2	.	TRBV19	TRBD1	TGTGCCAGTAGGAAAATAAGGGACAGGGGGTCCCTACTTCCTTATGGCTACACCTTC	CASRKIRDRGSLLPYGYTF
TRBJ2-3	.	TRBV6-5	.	TGTGCCAGCGGTTTAGGGACAGATACGCAGTATTTT	CASGLGTDTQYF
TRBJ2-2	.	TRBV11-3	.	TGTGCCAGCGCCCCTCGAGGCGGAAACACCGGGGAGCTGTTTTTT	CASAPRGGNTGELFF
TRBJ1-5	many	TRBV7-8	.	TGTGCCAGCAGCCCTGGCGGTCAGCCCCAGCATTTT	CASSPGGQPQHF
TRBJ2-1	.	TRBV29-1	TRBD2	TGCAGCGTTCTGACTAGCCACTCCTTGGGGGAGCAGTTCTTC	CSVLTSHSLGEQFF
TRBJ1-1	.	TRBV27	.	TGTGCCAGCAGTTGGGTCAGGAACACTGAAGCTTTCTTT	CASSWVRNTEAFF
TRBJ2-1	.	TRBV7-2	TRBD1	TGTGCCAGCAGCTTAGCCGGGACAGGGGTCCGGACTGAGCAGTTCTTC	CASSLAGTGVRTEQFF
TRBJ2-2	.	TRBV5-1	.	TGCGCCAGCAGCTTGGTGACCTGGAACACCGGGGAGCTGTTTTTT	CASSLVTWNTGELFF
TRBJ2-2	.	TRBV25-1	.	TGTGCCAGCAGTGGGTCCAACGGCGGGGAGCTGTTTTTT	CASSGSNGGELFF
TRBJ1-1	.	TRBV11-2	.	TGTGCCAGCAGCCGTCGAACCGGGGTTTTCACTGAAGCTTTCTTT	CASSRRTGVFTEAFF
TRBJ1-3	.	TRBV28	.	TGTGCCAGCAGTTGGGGAGTTTCTGGAAACACCATATATTTT	CASSWGVSGNTIYF
TRBJ2-3	.	TRBV7-9	TRBD2	TGTGCCAGCAGCTTAAACAGCGGGAGAGATACGCAGTATTTT	CASSLNSGRDTQYF
TRBJ2-7	.	TRBV25-1	.	TGTGCCAGCAGCGCGGGGTCTAGGGAGCAGTACTTC	CASSAGSREQYF
TRBJ2-1	.	TRBV2	.	TGTGCCAGCAGTGAACTGAGCTCCTACAATGAGCAGTTCTTC	CASSELSSYNEQFF
TRBJ2-1	.	TRBV7-9	TRBD2	TGTGCCAGCACCCCGGACGGGGGACTAGCGGGATATGAGCAGTTCTTC	CASTPDGGLAGYEQFF
TRBJ2-7	once	TRBV19	.	TGTGCCAGTAGTCCTCATAGGAGGTCCTCCTACGAGCAGTACTTC	CASSPHRRSSYEQYF
TRBJ1-4	.	TRBV7-9	.	TGTGCCAGCAGCCCCGTAATTGCAACTAATGAAAAACTGTTTTTT	CASSPVIATNEKLFF
TRBJ2-4	.	TRBV28	.	TGTGCCAGCATCCAGCTCTCGCGACGGATAAACATTCAGTACTTC	CASIQLSRRINIQYF
TRBJ1-2	.	TRBV9	.	TGTGCCAGCAGCGAGACCCTCCGAGGCTACACCTTC	CASSETLRGYTF
TRBJ1-1	.	TRBV7-9	.	TGTGCCAGCAGTTCCAGTAGGAACACTGAAGCTTTCTTT	CASSSSRNTEAFF
TRBJ2-2	.	TRBV30	TRBD2	TGTGCCTCCGAAGATAGACTAGCGGTGCGTCACACCGGGGAGCTGTTTTTT	CASEDRLAVRHTGELFF
TRBJ2-1	.	TRBV7-9	.	TGTGCCAGCTGGGGGGAGAGAGGGAACTACAATGAGCAGTTCTTC	CASWGERGNYNEQFF
TRBJ1-4	.	TRBV19	.	TGTGCCAGCAGCCTCACAGGGAAAGGTGAAAAACTGTTTTTT	CASSLTGKGEKLFF
TRBJ2-7	.	TRBV4-1	TRBD2	TGCGCCAGCAGCCACTCGGTGCCGGGGGGGAGAGGCTCCTACGAGCAGTACTTC	CASSHSVPGGRGSYEQYF
TRBJ1-3	.	TRBV7-8	.	TGTGCCAGCAGCTTGCCGGGGACAAGAAACACCATATATTTT	CASSLPGTRNTIYF
TRBJ1-2	.	TRBV11-2	TRBD1	TGTGCCAGCAGCGCGGACAGGGTAACCTTC	CASSADRVTF
TRBJ2-1	once	TRBV5-6	.	TGTGCCAGCAGCTTGGTAGGACTGTTCAGCTCCTACAATGAGCAGTTCTTC	CASSLVGLFSSYNEQFF
TRBJ1-5	.	TRBV7-8	.	TGTGCCAGCAGCTTATCCAGGGCACAGCCCCAGCATTTT	CASSLSRAQPQHF
TRBJ2-1	once	TRBV5-4	.	TGTGCCAGCAGCAGTCGGAATGAGCAGTTCTTC	CASSSRNEQFF
TRBJ2-3	.	TRBV28	.	TGTGCCAGCAGTTTGGCGACAGGCCGCACAGATACGCAGTATTTT	CASSLATGRTDTQYF
TRBJ2-7	.	TRBV5-4	.	TGTGCCAGCAGCCCCGGTTTGCGCCCGAGCTCCTACGAGCAGTACTTC	CASSPGLRPSSYEQYF